A single sample gave rise to the 21 T cell receptor beta chains below, sequenced in a study of cytomegalovirus exposure and HLA in healthy donors. The assay was immunoSEQ multiplex PCR, and TCRdb's table has in-frame clones only and misses some. The profile covers about 76,000 clones, with about 95% appearing a single time and about 2.1% taken by the ten largest. Sequencing was performed on PBMCs. The origin of the receptors is a woman aged 18-29 years in good health and CMV-seropositive.

This clone was recorded only once. This rearrangement joins TRBV11-1 to TRBJ2-7, with 8 bases identical to TRBD1. V lost 4 bases and J lost 2; bases outside the gene matches: 4. This CDR3 contains 14 residues. CDR1 is SGHAT, CDR2 FQDESV, per germline (reference sequence). CDR3 in amino acids: CASSSDRAPYEQYF. CDR3 DNA: TGTGCCAGCAGCTCGGACAGGGCTCCCTACGAGCAGTACTTC.

This chain joins TRBV7-8 and TRBJ1-5, with 7 bases fitting TRBD1. Germline lookup yields CDR1 SGHVS and CDR2 FQNEAQ. This CDR3 has 15 residues. V lost 1 base and J lost 6; bases outside the gene matches: 6. The CDR3 is CASSLGGGAGQPQHF. Written as DNA, the CDR3 is TGTGCCAGCAGCTTAGGAGGGGGCGCGGGTCAGCCCCAGCATTTT. Full variable domain (outside the CDR3, taken from reference TRBV7-8 and TRBJ1-5): GAGVSQSPRYKVAKRGQDVALRCDPISGHVSLFWYQQALGQGPEFLTYFQNEAQLDKSGLPSDRFFAERPEGSVSTLKIQRTQQEDSAVYLCASSLGGGAGQPQHFGDGTRLSIL.

V usage is TRBV5-6 and J usage is TRBJ1-1; D unclear. V was shortened by 0 bases and J by 4 bases, with 16 bases between the two germline ends. The CDR3 runs to 16 residues. From germline, CDR1 is SGHDT and CDR2 YYEEEE. The CDR3 reads CASSLGLEGLATEAFF. In DNA, the CDR3 is TGTGCCAGCAGCTTGGGTCTGGAGGGATTGGCCACTGAAGCTTTCTTT.

The chain links TRBV7-2 to TRBJ2-3; D gene ambiguous. Germline loops: CDR1 SGHTA, CDR2 FQGNSA. Trimming shortened V by 1 base and J by 3 bases, and 5 bases separated the two germline ends. The length of the CDR3 is 13 residues. In nucleotides, the CDR3 is TGTGCCAGCAGCTTAGGAGTGACAGATACGCAGTATTTT. The encoded protein is CASSLGVTDTQYF.

The J gene is TRBJ2-5, the V gene TRBV2; 12 bases agree with TRBD2. The CDR3 spans 16 residues. CDR1 and CDR2 (germline): SNHLY, FYNNEI. The ends lost 3 bases at V and 1 base at J; junction bases unmatched: 3. DNA for the CDR3: TGTGCCAGCAGTGACGGGACTAGCGGGTTCCAAGAGACCCAGTACTTC. Residues: CASSDGTSGFQETQYF.

This clone appeared a single time. This CDR3 reads CASSQDRPAGGFREQFF. The DNA of the CDR3 is TGCGCCAGCAGCCAAGATAGGCCAGCGGGAGGATTCAGGGAGCAGTTCTTC. The chain couples TRBV4-1 to TRBJ2-1, with 9 bases lining up with TRBD2. Germline CDR1 reads MGHRA; CDR2 reads YSYEKL. The length of the CDR3 is 17 residues. V dropped 0 bases and J dropped 10; count of bases not matched to a gene: 13.

The DNA for the CDR3 is TGTGCCAGCAGCTCCTCCGACAGGGACCTCTACGAGCAGTACTTC. It yields the protein CASSSSDRDLYEQYF. V and J are TRBV14 and TRBJ2-7; 7 bases fit TRBD1. Germline V gene data show CDR1 as SGHDN and CDR2 as FVKESK. The CDR3 totals 15 residues. The trim removed 5 bases at V and 3 bases at J, leaving 10 bases unmatched.

The J gene is TRBJ1-1, the V gene TRBV6-1, with TRBD1 as a possible D gene (6 bases). Germline CDR1 reads MNHNS; CDR2 reads SASEGT. The CDR3 has 11 amino acids. V dropped 11 bases and J dropped 7 bases, with 14 bases sitting between them. CDR3 residues: CALRGGGEAFF. The CDR3 DNA sequence: TGTGCCTTAAGGGGGGGCGGTGAAGCTTTCTTT.

The chain links TRBV15 to TRBJ1-4; D unclear. The germline V and J ends were trimmed by 5 bases and 0 bases, with 22 bases remaining between them. The CDR3 length is 19 residues. Per germline, CDR1 LNHNV and CDR2 YYDKDF (reference sequence). The CDR3 here is CATSGGRAGASATNEKLFF. In nucleotides, the CDR3 is TGTGCCACCAGCGGTGGGAGGGCAGGAGCTTCTGCAACTAATGAAAAACTGTTTTTT.

The chain recombines TRBV7-6 with TRBJ1-4; a weak D match, TRBD1 (5 bases). This CDR3 has 17 residues. Germline V CDR1 and CDR2: SGHVS, FNYEAQ. V was cut by 5 bases and J by 1 base, with 17 bases left in between. CDR3 residues: CASSKTVYSGTNEKLFF. Here the CDR3 DNA reads TGTGCCAGCAGCAAGACAGTCTATTCCGGAACTAATGAAAAACTGTTTTTT.

The chain has TRBV7-8 and TRBJ1-4; D remains ambiguous. V lost 5 bases, J lost 8 bases, and 15 bases lay in between. Germline CDR1 is SGHVS and CDR2 is FQNEAQ. CDR3 length equals 14 residues. The CDR3 here is CASSREVPGEKLFF. For the CDR3, the DNA is TGTGCCAGCAGCCGCGAGGTACCGGGAGAAAAACTGTTTTTT.

The chain employs TRBV11-3 and TRBJ1-2; 9 bases agree with TRBD1. V shed 5 bases, J shed 1 base, and the junction held 11 bases outside the gene matches. The CDR3 sequence is 17 residues long. Germline CDR1 is SGHNT and CDR2 is YENEEA. The CDR3, as DNA: TGTGCCAGCAGCAGAGGGACAGGGCCCGCCTTTAACTATGGCTACACCTTC. This codes for CASSRGTGPAFNYGYTF.

This clone is a singleton in its sample. The rearrangement joins TRBV14 to TRBJ2-2; D possibly corresponds to TRBD2 (5 bases). The CDR3 covers 15 residues. Germline V CDR1 and CDR2: SGHDN, FVKESK. The V gene lost 1 base and the J gene lost 4 bases, with 10 bases spanning the gap. The CDR3 coding sequence is TGTGCCAGCAGCCAAGGCTGGGGAGCCACCGGGGAGCTGTTTTTT. Translation gives CASSQGWGATGELFF.

The rearrangement joins TRBV6-6 to TRBJ2-5, with 8 positions matching TRBD2. CDR1 is MNHNY, CDR2 SVGAGI, per germline (reference sequence). V lost 7 bases, J lost 0 bases, and 7 bases stayed unmatched. This CDR3 comprises 15 residues. The CDR3 DNA sequence: TGTGCCAGCACCGGGGGGGGGAGGTACCAAGAGACCCAGTACTTC. It encodes CASTGGGRYQETQYF.

The chain couples TRBV5-1 to TRBJ1-1, with D possibly matching TRBD1 (6 bases). The CDR3 loop spans 17 amino acids. Germline V gene lookup returns CDR1 SGHRS and CDR2 YFSETQ. Trimming removed 1 base at V and 0 bases at J, with 16 bases between. The CDR3 DNA follows: TGCGCCAGCAGCTTGAGAGGGGGTGAGTCCGTGAACACTGAAGCTTTCTTT. Translated: CASSLRGGESVNTEAFF.

The chain uses TRBV5-1 and TRBJ2-7; the match to TRBD2 covers 7 bases. CDR3 length equals 16 residues. Germline trimming cut 7 bases from V and 4 bases from J; bases unmatched to any gene: 17. CDR1 and CDR2 from the germline V gene are SGHRS and YFSETQ. CDR3 bases: TGCGCCAGCTGGGGGGGGACCCGAACCACAGAATACGAGCAGTACTTC. Translating gives CASWGGTRTTEYEQYF.

CDR3 loop: CASRSAHRADGYTF. CDR3 in DNA: TGTGCCAGCAGATCCGCCCACAGGGCAGATGGCTACACCTTC. The gene calls are TRBV6-5 and TRBJ1-2, with D perhaps matching TRBD1 (6 bases). Germline V CDR1 and CDR2: MNHEY, SVGAGI. The CDR3 length is 14 residues. The V and J ends lost 6 bases and 6 bases respectively, with 17 bases between them.

This clone was seen a single time. The chain employs TRBV27 and TRBJ2-7; 10 positions agree with TRBD2. Germline V gene sequence: CDR1 MNHEY, CDR2 SMNVEV (reference sequence). Trimming cost V 6 bases and J 3 bases; bases outside gene matches: 11. This CDR3 comprises 16 residues. Here the CDR3 DNA reads TGTGCCAGCAGCGGAGCGGGAGGGACCTCCTACTACGAGCAGTACTTC. Translating gives CASSGAGGTSYYEQYF.

The rearrangement uses TRBV19 and TRBJ2-1; TRBD2 aligns across 14 bases. Germline V gene lookup returns CDR1 LNHDA and CDR2 SQIVND (reference sequence). Unmatched junction bases numbered 9, after V lost 2 bases and J lost 3 bases. The CDR3 runs to 19 residues. The CDR3 DNA reads TGTGCCAGTAGTATAACCGGACTAGCGGGGGGCAGGAGCTACAATGAGCAGTTCTTC. This translates into CASSITGLAGGRSYNEQFF.

This clone was picked up many times. V and J are TRBV27 and TRBJ1-2; D gene uncertain. This CDR3 is built from 15 residues. Trimming took off 7 bases at V and 1 base at J, with 16 bases between the two ends. Germline loops: CDR1 MNHEY, CDR2 SMNVEV (reference sequence). For the CDR3, the DNA is TGTGCCAGCACCCCGCAGCCGGGAGTTAACTATGGCTACACCTTC. Translated, it gives CASTPQPGVNYGYTF.

The gene calls are TRBV19 and TRBJ2-1; D not resolved. From germline, CDR1 is LNHDA and CDR2 SQIVND (reference sequence). There are 13 residues in the CDR3. With 5 bases removed from V and 2 bases from J, the gap between germline ends came to 7 bases. The CDR3 spells CASSPEAYNEQFF. CDR3 DNA sequence: TGTGCCAGTAGTCCAGAGGCCTACAATGAGCAGTTCTTC.